These T cell receptor beta chains were read from a single sample in a study of T cells in severe cutaneous drug reactions. TCRdb reprocessed the multiplex PCR reads and reports one entry per CDR3 protein, with no DNA. The table for this sample gives tens of thousands of distinct CDR3 sequences. Sample: PBMCs. The receptor source for this set is a human donor with toxic epidermal necrolysis, a severe cutaneous drug reaction. Each CDR3 is given with its conserved first and last residue. The size of a clone is reported for some rows only, either as once, few or many, or as a class for expanded clones.

TRBV29-1	TRBJ2-7	.	CSVEGGQSYEQYF
TRBV19	TRBJ2-3	.	CASSSGDRPRDTQYF
TRBV18	TRBJ2-7	.	CASSSVVGAVYEQYF
TRBV29-1	TRBJ1-2	.	CSAGTSQGGYTF
TRBV2	TRBJ2-1	.	CASKGTSGDNEQFF
TRBV2	TRBJ2-1	medium-sized	CAITGTGNYNEQFF
TRBV14	TRBJ2-1	.	CASSQSGLREQFF
TRBV29-1	TRBJ1-2	.	CSVEGTGGGTF
TRBV20-1	TRBJ1-5	.	CSAGGTGDQPQHF
TRBV6-2/TRBV6-3	TRBJ2-7	.	CASSRPGGEQYF
TRBV24-1	TRBJ2-7	.	CATSDSGQGREQYF
TRBV7-3	TRBJ2-3	.	CASSFKLADTQYF
TRBV6-6	TRBJ1-1	.	CASGDRGNTEAFF
TRBV20-1	TRBJ1-2	.	CSASHGQGKVLDYGYTF
TRBV2	TRBJ1-3	medium-sized	CASSLSISGNTIYF
TRBV30	TRBJ2-7	medium-sized	CAWSAGSLSYEQYF
TRBV5-4	TRBJ1-1	.	CASSFRQGGNTEAFF
TRBV29-1	TRBJ2-3	.	CSVDALQRGDTQYF
TRBV11-2	TRBJ2-7	.	CASSLDETAIYEQYF
TRBV6-5	TRBJ2-1	.	CASSYGGLSYEQFF
TRBV4-1	TRBJ2-1	.	CASSQGDRGRDEQFF
TRBV7-2	TRBJ2-3	.	CASSGIAGVADTQYF
TRBV12-3/TRBV12-4	TRBJ2-7	.	CASGDRTYEQYF
TRBV20-1	TRBJ2-1	.	CSASSGKYNGEQFF
TRBV20-1	TRBJ1-3	.	CSASRGLDTIYF
TRBV10-2	TRBJ2-7	.	CASRAGRFSYEQYF
TRBV7-9	TRBJ1-2	.	CASSLGQGTSGYTF
TRBV20-1	TRBJ1-1	.	CSAHVRSEAFF
TRBV4-1	TRBJ2-7	.	CASSQGRTSGKEGQYF
TRBV2	TRBJ1-2	medium-sized	CASSEALGYYGYTF
TRBV2	TRBJ1-1	medium-sized	CASRADSGTEAFF